This T cell receptor beta chain was recorded in a study of blood T cell repertoires in COVID-19. Background on the study: Collection of acute and convalescent COVID-19 samples took place in the United States, Italy and Spain.

Germline CDR1 is SGHRS and CDR2 is YFSETQ. The CDR3 is 14 amino acids. Trimming took 3 bases from V and 7 from J, leaving 16 bases between them. The method was immunoSEQ multiplex PCR; TCRdb's version includes in-frame clones alone and lacks a portion of them. The top ten clones hold about a tenth of a sample with around 120,000 clones, over 75% of them seen once. This clone was seen just once. The sample taken for sequencing was peripheral blood. This clonotype was sampled from an older man with acute or convalescent COVID-19. The gene calls are TRBV5-1 and TRBJ2-5; tentatively, D is TRBD2 (6 bases). CDR3 nucleotide sequence: TGCGCCAGCAGCTCCTCCGGGACTGGTGGGACCCAGTACTTC. The encoded protein is CASSSSGTGGTQYF. Drawing the rest from reference TRBV5-1 and TRBJ2-5, the complete variable domain is KAGVTQTPRYLIKTRGQQVTLSCSPISGHRSVSWYQQTPGQGLQFLFEYFSETQRNKGNFPGRFSGRQFSNSRSEMNVSTLELGDSALYLCASSSSGTGGTQYFGPGTRLLVL.